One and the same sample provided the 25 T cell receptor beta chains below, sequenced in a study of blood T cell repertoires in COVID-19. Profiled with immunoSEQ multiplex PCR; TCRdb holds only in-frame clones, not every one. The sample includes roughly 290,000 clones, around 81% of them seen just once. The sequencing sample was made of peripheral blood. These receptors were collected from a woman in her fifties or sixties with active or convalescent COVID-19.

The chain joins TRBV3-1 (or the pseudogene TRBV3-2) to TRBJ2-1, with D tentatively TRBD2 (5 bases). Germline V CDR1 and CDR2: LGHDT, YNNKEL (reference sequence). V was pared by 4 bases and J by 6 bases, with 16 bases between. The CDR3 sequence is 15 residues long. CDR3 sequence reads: CASSPKLGLGNEQFF. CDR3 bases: TGTGCCAGCAGCCCTAAACTAGGCTTGGGCAATGAGCAGTTCTTC.

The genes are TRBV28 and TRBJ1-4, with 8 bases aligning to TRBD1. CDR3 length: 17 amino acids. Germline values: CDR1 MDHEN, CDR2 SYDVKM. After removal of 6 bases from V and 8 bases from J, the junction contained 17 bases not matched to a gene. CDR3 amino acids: CASSTPKIGQGREKLFF. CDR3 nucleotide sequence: TGTGCCAGCAGCACACCCAAAATCGGACAGGGTCGCGAAAAACTGTTTTTT.

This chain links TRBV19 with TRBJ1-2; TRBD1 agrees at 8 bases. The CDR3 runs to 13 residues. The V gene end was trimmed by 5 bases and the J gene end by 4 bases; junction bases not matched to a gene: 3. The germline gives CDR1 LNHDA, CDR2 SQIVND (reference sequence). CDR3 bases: TGTGCCAGTAGTGGACAGGGATTCTATGGCTACACCTTC. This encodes CASSGQGFYGYTF.

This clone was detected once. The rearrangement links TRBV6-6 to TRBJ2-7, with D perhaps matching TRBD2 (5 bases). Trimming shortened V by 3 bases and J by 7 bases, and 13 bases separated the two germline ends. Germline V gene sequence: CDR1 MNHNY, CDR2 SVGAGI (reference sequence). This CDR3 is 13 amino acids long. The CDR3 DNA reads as TGTGCCAGCAGTTATGGGAGTACGGGGGAGCAGTACTTC. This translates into CASSYGSTGEQYF.

The CDR3 DNA follows: TGTGCCAGCAGCCGTGATTGGGGCCCCTACAATGAGCAGTTCTTC. Its protein is CASSRDWGPYNEQFF. The chain employs TRBV7-3 and TRBJ2-1; D may be TRBD1 (5 bases). The V and J ends lost 5 bases and 2 bases respectively, with 13 bases between them. From germline, CDR1 is SGHTA and CDR2 FQGTGA. The CDR3 is 15 amino acids.

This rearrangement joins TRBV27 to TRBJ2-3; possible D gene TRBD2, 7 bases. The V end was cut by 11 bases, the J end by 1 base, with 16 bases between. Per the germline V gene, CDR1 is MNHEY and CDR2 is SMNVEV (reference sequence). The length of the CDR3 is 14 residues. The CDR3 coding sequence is TGTGCCGTGTCCCGGGGGGCTCGCACAGATACGCAGTATTTT. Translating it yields CAVSRGARTDTQYF.

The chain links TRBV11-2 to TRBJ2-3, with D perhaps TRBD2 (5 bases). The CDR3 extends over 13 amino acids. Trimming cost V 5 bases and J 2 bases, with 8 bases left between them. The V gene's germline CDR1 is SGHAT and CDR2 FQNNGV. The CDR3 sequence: CASSPGSTDTQYF. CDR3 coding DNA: TGTGCCAGCAGCCCGGGGTCCACAGATACGCAGTATTTT. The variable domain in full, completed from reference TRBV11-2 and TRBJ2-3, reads EAGVAQSPRYKIIEKRQSVAFWCNPISGHATLYWYQQILGQGPKLLIQFQNNGVVDDSQLPKDRFSAERLKGVDSTLKIQPAKLEDSAVYLCASSPGSTDTQYFGPGTRLTVL.

CDR3 bases: TGTGCCAGCTCACCGGTAGGGGGTAGCCCCGAGACCCAGTACTTC. This encodes CASSPVGGSPETQYF. The gene calls are TRBV18 and TRBJ2-5; possibly TRBD1 for D (6 bases). The germline CDR1 and CDR2 sequences are KGHSH and LQKENI. The CDR3 is 15 residues long. The V gene lost 3 bases and the J gene lost 5 bases, with 16 bases spanning the gap.

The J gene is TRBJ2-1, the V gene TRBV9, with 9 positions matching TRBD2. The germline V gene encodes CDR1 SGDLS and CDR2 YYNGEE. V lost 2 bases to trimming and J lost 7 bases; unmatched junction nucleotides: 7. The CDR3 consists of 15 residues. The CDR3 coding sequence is TGTGCCAGCAGCGTTGAGTCGACTAGCGGTAATGAGCAGTTCTTC. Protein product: CASSVESTSGNEQFF.

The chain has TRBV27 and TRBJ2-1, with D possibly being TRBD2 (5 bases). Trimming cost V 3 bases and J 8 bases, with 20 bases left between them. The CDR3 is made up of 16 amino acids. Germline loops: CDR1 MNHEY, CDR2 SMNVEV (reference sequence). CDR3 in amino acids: CASSFSLRGGRDEQFF. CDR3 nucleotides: TGTGCCAGCAGTTTTTCCCTCCGGGGTGGGCGGGATGAGCAGTTCTTC.

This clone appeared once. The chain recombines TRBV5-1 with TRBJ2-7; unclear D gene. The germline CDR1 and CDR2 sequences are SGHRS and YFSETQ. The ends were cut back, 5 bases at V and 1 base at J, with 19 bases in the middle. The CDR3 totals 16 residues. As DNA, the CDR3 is TGCGCCAGCAGATGGTCCGGAACAGATTTTTCCTACGAGCAGTACTTC. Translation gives CASRWSGTDFSYEQYF. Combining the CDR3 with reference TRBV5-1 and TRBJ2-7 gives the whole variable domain KAGVTQTPRYLIKTRGQQVTLSCSPISGHRSVSWYQQTPGQGLQFLFEYFSETQRNKGNFPGRFSGRQFSNSRSEMNVSTLELGDSALYLCASRWSGTDFSYEQYFGPGTRLTVT.

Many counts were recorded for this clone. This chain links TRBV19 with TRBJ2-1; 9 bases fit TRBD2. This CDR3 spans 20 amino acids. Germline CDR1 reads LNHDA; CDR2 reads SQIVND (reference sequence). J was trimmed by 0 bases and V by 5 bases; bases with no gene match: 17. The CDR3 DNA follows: TGTGCCAGTAGTGCCCGACTAGCGGACATTTCACCGAGCTCCTACAATGAGCAGTTCTTC. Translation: CASSARLADISPSSYNEQFF. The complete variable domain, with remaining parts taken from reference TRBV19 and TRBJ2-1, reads DGGITQSPKYLFRKEGQNVTLSCEQNLNHDAMYWYRQDPGQGLRLIYYSQIVNDFQKGDIAEGYSVSREKKESFPLTVTSAQKNPTAFYLCASSARLADISPSSYNEQFFGPGTRLTVL.

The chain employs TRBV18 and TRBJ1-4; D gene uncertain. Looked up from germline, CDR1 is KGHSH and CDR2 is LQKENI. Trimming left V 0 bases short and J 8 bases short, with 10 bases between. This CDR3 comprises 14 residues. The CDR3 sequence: CASSPPNDSEKLFF. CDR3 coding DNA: TGTGCCAGCTCACCACCTAATGACTCCGAAAAACTGTTTTTT.

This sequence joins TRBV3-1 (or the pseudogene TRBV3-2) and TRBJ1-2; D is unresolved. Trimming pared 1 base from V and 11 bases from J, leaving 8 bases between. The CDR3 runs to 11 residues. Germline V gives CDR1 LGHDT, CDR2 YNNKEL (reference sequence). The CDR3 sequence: CASSQVGGYTF. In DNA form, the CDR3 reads TGTGCCAGCAGCCAAGTAGGAGGTTACACCTTC.

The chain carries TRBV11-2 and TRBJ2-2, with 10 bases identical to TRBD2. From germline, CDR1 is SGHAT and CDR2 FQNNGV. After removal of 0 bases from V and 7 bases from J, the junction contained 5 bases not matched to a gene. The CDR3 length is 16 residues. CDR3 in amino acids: CASSLDLAGGYGELFF. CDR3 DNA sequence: TGTGCCAGCAGCTTAGATTTAGCGGGAGGTTACGGGGAGCTGTTTTTT.

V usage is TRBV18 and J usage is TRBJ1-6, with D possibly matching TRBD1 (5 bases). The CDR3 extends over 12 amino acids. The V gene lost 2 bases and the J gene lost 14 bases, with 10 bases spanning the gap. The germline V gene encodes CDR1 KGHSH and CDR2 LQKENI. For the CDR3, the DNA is TGTGCCAGCTCACCAGCAGGGTCGACCCTCCACTTT. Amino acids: CASSPAGSTLHF.

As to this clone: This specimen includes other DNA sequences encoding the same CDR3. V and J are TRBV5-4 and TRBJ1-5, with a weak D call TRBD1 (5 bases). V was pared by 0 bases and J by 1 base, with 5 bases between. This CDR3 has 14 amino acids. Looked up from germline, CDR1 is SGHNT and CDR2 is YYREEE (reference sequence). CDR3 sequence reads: CASSLAGSNQPQHF. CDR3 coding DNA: TGTGCCAGCAGCTTGGCAGGGAGCAATCAGCCCCAGCATTTT.

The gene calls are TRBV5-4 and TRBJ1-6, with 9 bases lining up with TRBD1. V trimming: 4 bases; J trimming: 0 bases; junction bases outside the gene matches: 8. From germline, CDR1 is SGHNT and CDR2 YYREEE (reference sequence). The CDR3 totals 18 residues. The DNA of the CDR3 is TGTGCCAGCAGCCACGGACAGGGACAGGGCTCCTATAATTCACCCCTCCACTTT. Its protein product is CASSHGQGQGSYNSPLHF.

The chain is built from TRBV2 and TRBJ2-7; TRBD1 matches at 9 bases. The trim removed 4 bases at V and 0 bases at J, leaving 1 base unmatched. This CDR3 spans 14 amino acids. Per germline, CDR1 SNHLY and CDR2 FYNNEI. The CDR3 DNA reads TGTGCCAGCAGTGTACAGGGGGCCTCCTACGAGCAGTACTTC. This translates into CASSVQGASYEQYF.

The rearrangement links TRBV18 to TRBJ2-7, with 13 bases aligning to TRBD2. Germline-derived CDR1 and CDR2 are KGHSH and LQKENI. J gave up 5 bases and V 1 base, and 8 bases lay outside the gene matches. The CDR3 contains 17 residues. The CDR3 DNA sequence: TGTGCCAGCTCACCACGGACTAGCGGGAGTGTCTTCAACGAGCAGTACTTC. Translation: CASSPRTSGSVFNEQYF.

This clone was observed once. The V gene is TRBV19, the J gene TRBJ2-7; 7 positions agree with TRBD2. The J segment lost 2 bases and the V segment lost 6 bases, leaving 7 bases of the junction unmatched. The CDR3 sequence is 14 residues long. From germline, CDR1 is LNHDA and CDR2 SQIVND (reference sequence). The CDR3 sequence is CASSKNGLAYEQYF. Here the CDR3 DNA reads TGTGCCAGTAGCAAGAACGGACTAGCCTACGAGCAGTACTTC.

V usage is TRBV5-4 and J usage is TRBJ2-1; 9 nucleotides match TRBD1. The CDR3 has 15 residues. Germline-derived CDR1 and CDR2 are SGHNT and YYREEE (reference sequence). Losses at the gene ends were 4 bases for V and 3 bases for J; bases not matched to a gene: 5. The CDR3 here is CASSPTGGGYNEQFF. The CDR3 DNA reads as TGTGCCAGCAGCCCAACAGGGGGCGGCTACAATGAGCAGTTCTTC.

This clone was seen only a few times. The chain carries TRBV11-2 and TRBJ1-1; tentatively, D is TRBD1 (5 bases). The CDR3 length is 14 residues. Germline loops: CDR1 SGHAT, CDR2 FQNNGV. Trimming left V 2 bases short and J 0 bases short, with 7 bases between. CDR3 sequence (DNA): TGTGCCAGCAGCTTACAGGGCATGAACACTGAAGCTTTCTTT. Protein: CASSLQGMNTEAFF.

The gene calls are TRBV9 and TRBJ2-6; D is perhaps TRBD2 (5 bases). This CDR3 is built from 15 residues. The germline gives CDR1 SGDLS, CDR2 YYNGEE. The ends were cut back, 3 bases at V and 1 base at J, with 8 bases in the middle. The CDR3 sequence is CASSASGSGANVLTF. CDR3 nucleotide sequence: TGTGCCAGCAGCGCCTCGGGGTCTGGGGCCAACGTCCTGACTTTC.

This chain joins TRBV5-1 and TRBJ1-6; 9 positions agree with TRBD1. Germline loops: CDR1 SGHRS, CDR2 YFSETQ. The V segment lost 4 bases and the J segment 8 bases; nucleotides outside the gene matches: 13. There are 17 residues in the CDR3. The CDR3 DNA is TGCGCCAGCAGCCCCGGGACAGGGTTTTTCGGAGATTCACCCCTCCACTTT. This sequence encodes CASSPGTGFFGDSPLHF.